The 15 T cell receptor beta chains below were found in one sample sequenced in a study of human T cells and chemical hapten exposure. Time point here: healthy volunteer bleed at 6 weeks. Before extraction, the whole blood was not fractionated, and total RNA was taken from it. TCRdb itself ran the RACE reads through MiXCR, one entry per CDR3 protein. The table has 70,000 to 95,000 distinct CDR3 sequences, 8.5% to 9.5% seen once; the top ten hold about 1.7%. Material for sequencing was whole blood. These receptors all stem from a female donor in good health. Some clones in this sample may be carry-over from other donors' samples.

A note on this clonotype: A much larger clone sits a single nucleotide away, making a read error possible. The chain links TRBV20-1 to TRBJ1-1; 10 nucleotides line up with TRBD1. The germline gives CDR1 DFQATT, CDR2 SNEGSKA (reference sequence). The CDR3 consists of 13 residues. Trimming cost V 3 bases and J 8 bases; bases outside gene matches: 6. The CDR3 spells CSARGTGQGEAFF. The CDR3 DNA reads as TGCAGTGCTAGGGGAACGGGACAGGGGGAAGCTTTCTTT.

This clonotype has a handful of counts. The chain uses TRBV5-8 and TRBJ2-3; a possible D gene is TRBD1 (6 bases). The CDR3 is made up of 15 amino acids. V lost 5 bases and J 2 bases, leaving 15 bases between the germline ends. The germline CDR1 and CDR2 sequences are SGHTS and YDEGEE. Here the CDR3 reads CASRMGHSPTDTQYF. Here the CDR3 DNA reads TGTGCCAGCAGAATGGGACACTCTCCCACAGATACGCAGTATTTT.

This clonotype was detected ten times or more. The chain links TRBV5-5 to TRBJ2-3, with D uncertain. Germline CDR1 reads SGHKS; CDR2 reads YYEKEE (reference sequence). Trimming pared 6 bases from V and 1 base from J, leaving 12 bases between. The length of the CDR3 is 14 residues. CDR3 amino acids: CASTPLGGTDTQYF. The CDR3 DNA reads TGTGCCAGCACTCCTCTGGGCGGCACAGATACGCAGTATTTT.

In this sample, this clonotype turned up many times. This sequence joins TRBV3-1 and TRBJ1-2, with unresolved D. This CDR3 is 13 amino acids long. Trimming removed 0 bases from V and 4 bases from J, with 6 bases in between. The germline CDR1 and CDR2 sequences are LGHDT and YNNKEL (reference sequence). The CDR3 loop reads CASSQEGSYGYTF. The CDR3, as DNA: TGTGCCAGCAGCCAAGAAGGATCCTATGGCTACACCTTC.

This sequence joins TRBV7-6 and TRBJ1-1, with D uncertain. Germline V CDR1 and CDR2: SGHVS, FNYEAQ. V was cut by 0 bases and J by 3 bases, with 8 bases left in between. This CDR3 contains 14 residues. The CDR3 bases are TGTGCCAGCAGCTTAGCGAGGGTGCACACTGAAGCTTTCTTT. It translates to CASSLARVHTEAFF.

This clonotype has ten or more counts. The chain has TRBV4-2 and TRBJ2-1, with 11 bases that match TRBD1. This CDR3 comprises 17 residues. The trim removed 0 bases at V and 5 bases at J, leaving 6 bases unmatched. Germline V gives CDR1 LGHNA, CDR2 YNFKEQ. The CDR3 DNA reads as TGTGCCAGCAGCCAAGATGGGTGGGACAGGGGGAACAATGAGCAGTTCTTC. This gives the protein CASSQDGWDRGNNEQFF.

In the case of this clonotype: Just one base apart from a much larger clone, this may be a read error. J is TRBJ1-2 and V is TRBV6-5, with D tentatively TRBD1 (6 bases). The V end lost 2 bases, the J end lost 6 bases, and 16 bases lay between the germline ends. Germline-derived CDR1 and CDR2 are MNHEY and SVGAGI. The CDR3 covers 15 residues. This chain's CDR3 is CASSYTDRINDGYTF. The CDR3 coding sequence is TGTGCCAGCAGTTACACGGACAGAATAAACGATGGCTACACCTTC.

This clonotype was seen only a few times. The V and J genes are TRBV6-2 or TRBV6-3 and TRBJ1-1; 7 positions match TRBD1. CDR1 is MNHEY and CDR2 is SVGEGT in the germline V gene. CDR3 length: 14 residues. After removal of 5 bases from V and 7 bases from J, the junction contained 10 bases not matched to a gene. CDR3 loop: CASSGTAVRFEAFF. In DNA form, the CDR3 reads TGTGCCAGCAGTGGGACAGCAGTTAGATTTGAAGCTTTCTTT.

This clonotype appeared a few times. The chain uses TRBV5-4 and TRBJ2-3; D is unresolved. Germline V gene sequence: CDR1 SGHNT, CDR2 YYREEE (reference sequence). The CDR3 sequence is 13 residues long. V lost 4 bases, J lost 0 bases, and 6 bases lay in between. The CDR3 here is CASSPSSTDTQYF. The DNA of the CDR3 is TGTGCCAGCAGCCCTAGTAGCACAGATACGCAGTATTTT.

This clonotype turned up a few times. CDR3 residues: CSVALAGETDTQYF. The DNA for the CDR3 is TGCAGCGTCGCCCTAGCGGGGGAAACAGATACGCAGTATTTT. This sequence joins TRBV29-1 and TRBJ2-3, with 10 bases fitting TRBD2. Germline CDR1 is SQVTM and CDR2 is ANQGSEA. This CDR3 contains 14 residues. Losses at the gene ends were 6 bases for V and 3 bases for J; bases not matched to a gene: 6.

This clonotype was counted at least ten times. CDR3 coding DNA: TGTGCCAGCTCACCACCTGGCAGAAATTCACCCCTCCACTTT. It specifies CASSPPGRNSPLHF. This chain uses TRBV18 with TRBJ1-6; D is unresolved. CDR1 is KGHSH, CDR2 LQKENI, per germline. The V end lost 0 bases, the J end lost 7 bases, and 7 bases lay between the germline ends. The CDR3 is 14 residues long.

In its sample, this clonotype was seen many times. The rearrangement uses TRBV7-2 and TRBJ1-6, with D hard to call. Trimming stripped 5 bases from V and 0 bases from J, with 11 bases between. This CDR3 spans 16 amino acids. The V gene's germline CDR1 is SGHTA and CDR2 FQGNSA. Here the CDR3 DNA reads TGTGCCAGCAGCCGGGAGGGTAGCTCCTATAATTCACCCCTCCACTTT. Protein: CASSREGSSYNSPLHF.

The V call is TRBV28, the J call TRBJ2-6, with D possibly being TRBD2 (5 bases). CDR3 length: 16 amino acids. Trimming cost V 5 bases and J 0 bases, with 11 bases left between them. Germline CDR1 and CDR2: MDHEN and SYDVKM. The CDR3 DNA reads as TGTGCCAGCAGTGGACTCCTGAGCTCTGGGGCCAACGTCCTGACTTTC. Its protein is CASSGLLSSGANVLTF.

The rearrangement joins TRBV5-1 to TRBJ1-2; weak D call: TRBD1 (5 bases). V lost 0 bases, J lost 12 bases, and 21 bases lay in between. The CDR3 sequence is 15 residues long. Germline values: CDR1 SGHRS, CDR2 YFSETQ. This chain's CDR3 is CASSLELGAPGGNTF. The DNA for the CDR3 is TGCGCCAGCAGCTTGGAGCTAGGGGCCCCCGGGGGAAACACCTTC. The full variable domain, its missing parts supplied by reference TRBV5-1 and TRBJ1-2, is KAGVTQTPRYLIKTRGQQVTLSCSPISGHRSVSWYQQTPGQGLQFLFEYFSETQRNKGNFPGRFSGRQFSNSRSEMNVSTLELGDSALYLCASSLELGAPGGNTFGSGTRLTVV.

The J gene is TRBJ1-1, the V gene TRBV11-2; D remains ambiguous. This CDR3 contains 16 residues. The V end was cut by 5 bases, the J end by 6 bases, with 22 bases between. The germline CDR1 and CDR2 sequences are SGHAT and FQNNGV. The CDR3 DNA reads TGTGCCAGCAGCAGGGATCTCGGCTCGAAGCGCGCTGAAGCTTTCTTT. It translates to CASSRDLGSKRAEAFF.